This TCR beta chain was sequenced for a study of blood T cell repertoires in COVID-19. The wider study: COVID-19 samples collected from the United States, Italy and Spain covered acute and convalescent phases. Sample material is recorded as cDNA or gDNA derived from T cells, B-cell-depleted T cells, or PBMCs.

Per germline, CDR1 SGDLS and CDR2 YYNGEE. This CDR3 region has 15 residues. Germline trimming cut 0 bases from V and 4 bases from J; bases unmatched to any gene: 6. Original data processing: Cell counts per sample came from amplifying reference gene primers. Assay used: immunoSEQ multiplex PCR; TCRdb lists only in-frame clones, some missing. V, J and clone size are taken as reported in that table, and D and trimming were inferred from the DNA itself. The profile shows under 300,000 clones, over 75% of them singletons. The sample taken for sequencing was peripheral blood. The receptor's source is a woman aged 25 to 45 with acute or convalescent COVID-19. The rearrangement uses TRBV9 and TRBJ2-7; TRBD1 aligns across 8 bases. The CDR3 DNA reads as TGTGCCAGCAGCGTAGATCCAGGGGGCGGGTACGAGCAGTACTTC. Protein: CASSVDPGGGYEQYF.